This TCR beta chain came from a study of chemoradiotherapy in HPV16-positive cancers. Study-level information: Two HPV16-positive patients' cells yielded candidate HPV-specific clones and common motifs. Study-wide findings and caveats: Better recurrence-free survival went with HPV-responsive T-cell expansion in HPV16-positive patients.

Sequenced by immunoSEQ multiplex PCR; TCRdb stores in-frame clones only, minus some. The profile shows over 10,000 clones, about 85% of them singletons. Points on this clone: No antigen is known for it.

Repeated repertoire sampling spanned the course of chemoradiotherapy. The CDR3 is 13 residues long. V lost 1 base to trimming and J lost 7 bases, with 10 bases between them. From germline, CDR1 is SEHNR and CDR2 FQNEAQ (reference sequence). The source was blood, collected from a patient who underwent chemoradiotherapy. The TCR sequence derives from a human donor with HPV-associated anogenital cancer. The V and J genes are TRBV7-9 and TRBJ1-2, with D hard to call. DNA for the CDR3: TGTGCCAGCAGCTTAGTTGGTGATCCTGGCTACACCTTC. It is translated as CASSLVGDPGYTF. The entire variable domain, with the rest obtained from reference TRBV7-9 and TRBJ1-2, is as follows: DTGVSQNPRHKITKRGQNVTFRCDPISEHNRLYWYRQTLGQGPEFLTYFQNEAQLEKSRLLSDRFSAERPKGSFSTLEIQRTEQGDSAMYLCASSLVGDPGYTFGSGTRLTVV.